This TCR beta chain was sequenced for a study of graft-versus-host responses after intestinal transplantation. Study overall: Anti-thymocyte globulin induction was given to all recipients, followed by tacrolimus and steroids for around 3 years. Study findings and constraints: Declines in HvG clones occurring early post-transplant were associated with peak circulating GvH clone levels. GvH clones were found in recipient marrow; some appeared first in ileum or blood.

This clone was seen a single time. Its antigen is not known. One junction end disagrees with the germline gene, perhaps due to a read error. The assay was immunoSEQ multiplex PCR, and TCRdb's table has in-frame clones only and misses some. The sample lists fewer than 110,000 clones; 87% were seen once. The sample was unstimulated CD4+ T cells sorted from spleen or lymph node cells, taken before transplant. This TCR was recovered from a human donor who was the organ donor for an intestinal transplant.

The CDR3 is CASSYFLSKEWVF. The CDR3 region has the DNA TGTGCCAGCAGTTACTTCCTCTCCAAGGAATGGGTCTTC. The chain combines TRBV6-5 with TRBJ2-1; no clear D gene. The CDR3 totals 13 residues. Per germline, CDR1 MNHEY and CDR2 SVGAGI.